This T cell receptor (beta chain) was captured by sequencing in a study of cytomegalovirus exposure and HLA in healthy donors. The wider study: Sequencing of about 200 million T cells in an earlier analysis found roughly 120 million unique TCR beta sequences.

Germline loops: CDR1 SQVTM, CDR2 ANQGSEA. Germline trimming cut 7 bases from V and 4 bases from J; bases unmatched to any gene: 9. The CDR3 is made up of 13 amino acids. PCR was performed using 60 Vbeta and 13 Jbeta primers. Profiling relied on immunoSEQ multiplex PCR, and the TCRdb table lists in-frame clones only, not all of them. The sample holds about 140,000 clones; more than 75% are singletons and the top ten take roughly 4%. As to this clone: Its antigen is not known.

Study-level points and caveats: An analysis done earlier found most TCR beta V segments productive about 87% or about 30% of the time.

The chain recombines TRBV29-1 with TRBJ1-2, with 7 bases matching TRBD1. The receptor comes from a young man in good health and CMV-seronegative. Source material: PBMCs. CDR3 sequence: CSAERQGSYGYTF. DNA of the CDR3: TGCAGCGCTGAGAGACAGGGATCCTATGGCTACACCTTC.